This T cell receptor beta chain was sequenced in a study of spatial heterogeneity in lung cancer. Study context: The study consistently detected more beta-chain than alpha-chain sequences. Combinations of a unique TCR and a UMI were tallied in raw reads, and on average each appeared more than ten times. Overall study findings and caveats: There were more appearances of ubiquitous expanded tumor TCRs in blood at resection than at follow-up.

V lost 0 bases to trimming and J lost 3 bases, with 12 bases between them. Germline CDR1 and CDR2: SGHRS and YFSETQ. CDR3 length equals 15 residues. One entry per CDR3 protein, called by TCRdb with MiXCR from the 5' RACE reads. The sample lists 40,000 or so distinct CDR3 sequences; 7.5% were seen once. This clonotype came up many times. The antigen is undetermined. Time point described: sample taken at primary tumor resection. Unsorted tumor, nontumor lung tissue or cryopreserved PBMC supplied the whole RNA. The origin of this receptor is a male donor with early-stage non-small cell lung cancer. Source: PBMCs, taken at surgery. V is TRBV5-1 and J is TRBJ2-5; perhaps TRBD2 as D (5 bases). The DNA for the CDR3 is TGCGCCAGCAGCTTGGTGGCCGGGGTTGAAGAGACCCAGTACTTC. This gives the protein CASSLVAGVEETQYF.